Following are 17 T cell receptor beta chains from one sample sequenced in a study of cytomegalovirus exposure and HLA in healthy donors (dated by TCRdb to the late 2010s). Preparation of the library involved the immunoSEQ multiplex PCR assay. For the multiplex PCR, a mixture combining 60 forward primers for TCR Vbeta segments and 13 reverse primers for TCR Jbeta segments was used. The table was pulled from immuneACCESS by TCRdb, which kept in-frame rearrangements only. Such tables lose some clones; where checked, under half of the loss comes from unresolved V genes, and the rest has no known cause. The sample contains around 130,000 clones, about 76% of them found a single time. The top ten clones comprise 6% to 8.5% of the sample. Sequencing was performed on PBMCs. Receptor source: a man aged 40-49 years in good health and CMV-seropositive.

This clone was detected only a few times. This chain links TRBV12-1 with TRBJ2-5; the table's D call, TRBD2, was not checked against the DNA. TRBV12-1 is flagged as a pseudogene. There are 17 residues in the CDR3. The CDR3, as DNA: TGTGCCAGCAGCCCAAAAACTAGCGGGGTAACCCAAGAGACCCAGTACTTC. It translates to CASSPKTSGVTQETQYF.

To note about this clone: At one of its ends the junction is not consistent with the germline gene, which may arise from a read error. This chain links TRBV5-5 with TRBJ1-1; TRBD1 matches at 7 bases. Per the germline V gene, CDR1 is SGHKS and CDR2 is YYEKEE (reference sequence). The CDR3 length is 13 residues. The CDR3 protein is CASSGVGGVGRLF. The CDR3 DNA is TGTGCCAGCAGCGGGGTAGGGGGCGTGGGTCGACTCTTT.

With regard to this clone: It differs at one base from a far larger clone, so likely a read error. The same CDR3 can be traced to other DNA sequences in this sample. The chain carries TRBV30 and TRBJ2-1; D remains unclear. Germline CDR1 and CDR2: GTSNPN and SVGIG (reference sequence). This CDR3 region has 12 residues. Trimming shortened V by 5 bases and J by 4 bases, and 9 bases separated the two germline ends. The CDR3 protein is CAWGDFYNEQFF. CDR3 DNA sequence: TGTGCCTGGGGCGACTTTTACAATGAGCAGTTCTTC.

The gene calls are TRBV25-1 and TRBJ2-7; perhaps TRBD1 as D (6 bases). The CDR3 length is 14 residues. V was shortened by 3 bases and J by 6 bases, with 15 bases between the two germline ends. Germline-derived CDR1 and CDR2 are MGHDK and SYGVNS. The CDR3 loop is CASSDPSGTREQYF. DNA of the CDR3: TGTGCCAGCAGTGATCCCTCCGGGACACGCGAGCAGTACTTC.

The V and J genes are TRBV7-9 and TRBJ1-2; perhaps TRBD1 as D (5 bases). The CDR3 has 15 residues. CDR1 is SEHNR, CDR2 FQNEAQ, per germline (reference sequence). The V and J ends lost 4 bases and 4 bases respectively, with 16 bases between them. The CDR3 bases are TGTGCCAGCAGCTCCCCCAGGGCCGAGATCTATGGCTACACCTTC. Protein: CASSSPRAEIYGYTF. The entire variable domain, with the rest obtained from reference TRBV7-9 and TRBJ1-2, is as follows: DTGVSQNPRHKITKRGQNVTFRCDPISEHNRLYWYRQTLGQGPEFLTYFQNEAQLEKSRLLSDRFSAERPKGSFSTLEIQRTEQGDSAMYLCASSSPRAEIYGYTFGSGTRLTVV.

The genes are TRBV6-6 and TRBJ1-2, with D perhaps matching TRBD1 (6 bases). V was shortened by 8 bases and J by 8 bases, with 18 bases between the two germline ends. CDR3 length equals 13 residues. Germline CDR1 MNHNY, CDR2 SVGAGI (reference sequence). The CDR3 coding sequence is TGTGCCAGCTGCTTGGCAGGGGAGGGCGGCTACACCTTC. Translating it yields CASCLAGEGGYTF.

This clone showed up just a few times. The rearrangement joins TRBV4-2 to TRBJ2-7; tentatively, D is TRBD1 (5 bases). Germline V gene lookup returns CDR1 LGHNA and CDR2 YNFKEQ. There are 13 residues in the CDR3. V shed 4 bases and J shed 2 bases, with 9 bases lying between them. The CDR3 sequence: CASSLDRTYEQYF. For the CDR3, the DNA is TGTGCCAGCAGCCTTGACAGAACCTACGAGCAGTACTTC.

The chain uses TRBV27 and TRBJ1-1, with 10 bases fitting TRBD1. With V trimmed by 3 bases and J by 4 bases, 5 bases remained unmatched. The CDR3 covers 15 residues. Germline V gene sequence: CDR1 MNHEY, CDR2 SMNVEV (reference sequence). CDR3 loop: CASSLTGGRGTEAFF. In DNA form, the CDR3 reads TGTGCCAGCAGTTTGACAGGGGGCAGGGGCACTGAAGCTTTCTTT.

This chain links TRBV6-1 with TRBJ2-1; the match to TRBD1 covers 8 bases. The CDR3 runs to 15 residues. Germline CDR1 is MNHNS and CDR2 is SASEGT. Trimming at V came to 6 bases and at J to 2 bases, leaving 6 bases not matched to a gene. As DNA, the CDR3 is TGTGCCAGCAGGAAGGACAGGGTCACCTACAATGAGCAGTTCTTC. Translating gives CASRKDRVTYNEQFF.

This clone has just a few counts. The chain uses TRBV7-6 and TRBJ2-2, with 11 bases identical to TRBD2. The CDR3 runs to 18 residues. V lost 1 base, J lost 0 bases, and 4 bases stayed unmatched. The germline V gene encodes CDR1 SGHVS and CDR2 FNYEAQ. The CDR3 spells CASSLEASGGSNTGELFF. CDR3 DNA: TGTGCCAGCAGCTTAGAGGCTAGCGGGGGGTCGAACACCGGGGAGCTGTTTTTT.

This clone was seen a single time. CDR3 nucleotides: TGTGCCAGCAGGGACATATTGGAGTATGAAAAACTGTTTTTT. This codes for CASRDILEYEKLFF. This chain uses TRBV6-1 with TRBJ1-4, with D perhaps TRBD1 (5 bases). CDR1 and CDR2 from the germline V gene are MNHNS and SASEGT. CDR3 size: 14 residues. V was shortened by 6 bases and J by 6 bases, with 14 bases between the two germline ends.

The CDR3 protein is CASSSQANYEQYF. DNA for the CDR3: TGTGCCAGCAGCTCACAGGCAAACTACGAGCAGTACTTC. The rearrangement joins TRBV2 to TRBJ2-7; maybe TRBD1 (5 bases). The V end lost 6 bases, the J end lost 3 bases, and 12 bases lay between the germline ends. This CDR3 has 13 residues. Per germline, CDR1 SNHLY and CDR2 FYNNEI.

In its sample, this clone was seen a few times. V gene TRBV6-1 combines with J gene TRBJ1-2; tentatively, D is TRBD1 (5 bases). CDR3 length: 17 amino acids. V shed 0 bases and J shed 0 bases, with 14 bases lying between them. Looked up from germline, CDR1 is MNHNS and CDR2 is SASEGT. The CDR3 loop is CASSEARQRITNYGYTF. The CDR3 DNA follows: TGTGCCAGCAGTGAAGCGCGACAGAGAATTACTAACTATGGCTACACCTTC.

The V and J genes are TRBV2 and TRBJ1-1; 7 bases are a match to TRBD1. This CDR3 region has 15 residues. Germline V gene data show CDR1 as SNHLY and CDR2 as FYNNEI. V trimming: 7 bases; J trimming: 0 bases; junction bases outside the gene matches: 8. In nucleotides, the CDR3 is TGTGCCAGCATCCCTAGGACAGGTATGAACACTGAAGCTTTCTTT. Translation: CASIPRTGMNTEAFF.

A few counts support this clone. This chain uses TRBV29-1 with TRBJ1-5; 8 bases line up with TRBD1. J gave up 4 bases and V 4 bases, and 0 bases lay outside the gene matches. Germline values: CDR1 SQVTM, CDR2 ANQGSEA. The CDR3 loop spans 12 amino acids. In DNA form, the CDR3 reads TGCAGCGTTGGGACAGGGAATCAGCCCCAGCATTTT. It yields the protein CSVGTGNQPQHF.

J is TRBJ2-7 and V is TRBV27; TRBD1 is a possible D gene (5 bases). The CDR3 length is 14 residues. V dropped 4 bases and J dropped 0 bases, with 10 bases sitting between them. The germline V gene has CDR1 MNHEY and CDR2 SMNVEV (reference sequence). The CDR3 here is CASSYRSRSYEQYF. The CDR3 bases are TGTGCCAGCAGTTACAGGAGCCGCTCCTACGAGCAGTACTTC.

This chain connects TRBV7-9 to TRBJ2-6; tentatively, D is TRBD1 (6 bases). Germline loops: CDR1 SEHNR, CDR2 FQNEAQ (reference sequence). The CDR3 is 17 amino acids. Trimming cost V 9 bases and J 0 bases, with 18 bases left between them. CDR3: CASNREGSLSGANVLTF. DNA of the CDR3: TGTGCCAGTAACAGGGAAGGGTCCCTCTCTGGGGCCAACGTCCTGACTTTC.